This record covers a single TCR beta chain. Its antigen is as yet unknown. A junction end diverges from the germline sequence, so it may reflect a read error. This CDR3 is built from 15 residues. CDR1 and CDR2 from the germline V gene are SEHNR and FQNEAQ (reference sequence). No cell sorting was done before RNA was extracted from the tissue. This non-tumor lung sample came from over 3 cm beyond the tumor edge. The library came from three nested PCR rounds adapted from ARM-PCR protocols. MiXCR was run by TCRdb on the multiplex PCR reads, yielding one entry per CDR3 protein. In the table there are about 43,000 distinct CDR3 sequences, roughly 60% of which are singletons. The sample is drawn from a study of tumor and adjacent non-tumor tissue in lung cancer. Looking at the study overall: Stage I to III disease affected about ten men and roughly five women aged roughly 31 to 85. On average, productive TCRbeta reads reached around 4 million per sample.

Overall study results and limits: Compared with tumor, normal lung showed significantly lower TCR diversity.

This sequence was found in a man aged 50-60 years with non-small cell lung cancer. Sequencing was done on a sample of distant non-tumor lung tissue. The rearrangement links TRBV7-9 to TRBJ2-2, with D perhaps matching TRBD2 (6 bases). The CDR3 nucleotides read TGTGCCAGCAGCCGAAGTGGAGGGAACATCGGGGAGCTGTTTTTT. Amino acid sequence: CASSRSGGNIGELFF.